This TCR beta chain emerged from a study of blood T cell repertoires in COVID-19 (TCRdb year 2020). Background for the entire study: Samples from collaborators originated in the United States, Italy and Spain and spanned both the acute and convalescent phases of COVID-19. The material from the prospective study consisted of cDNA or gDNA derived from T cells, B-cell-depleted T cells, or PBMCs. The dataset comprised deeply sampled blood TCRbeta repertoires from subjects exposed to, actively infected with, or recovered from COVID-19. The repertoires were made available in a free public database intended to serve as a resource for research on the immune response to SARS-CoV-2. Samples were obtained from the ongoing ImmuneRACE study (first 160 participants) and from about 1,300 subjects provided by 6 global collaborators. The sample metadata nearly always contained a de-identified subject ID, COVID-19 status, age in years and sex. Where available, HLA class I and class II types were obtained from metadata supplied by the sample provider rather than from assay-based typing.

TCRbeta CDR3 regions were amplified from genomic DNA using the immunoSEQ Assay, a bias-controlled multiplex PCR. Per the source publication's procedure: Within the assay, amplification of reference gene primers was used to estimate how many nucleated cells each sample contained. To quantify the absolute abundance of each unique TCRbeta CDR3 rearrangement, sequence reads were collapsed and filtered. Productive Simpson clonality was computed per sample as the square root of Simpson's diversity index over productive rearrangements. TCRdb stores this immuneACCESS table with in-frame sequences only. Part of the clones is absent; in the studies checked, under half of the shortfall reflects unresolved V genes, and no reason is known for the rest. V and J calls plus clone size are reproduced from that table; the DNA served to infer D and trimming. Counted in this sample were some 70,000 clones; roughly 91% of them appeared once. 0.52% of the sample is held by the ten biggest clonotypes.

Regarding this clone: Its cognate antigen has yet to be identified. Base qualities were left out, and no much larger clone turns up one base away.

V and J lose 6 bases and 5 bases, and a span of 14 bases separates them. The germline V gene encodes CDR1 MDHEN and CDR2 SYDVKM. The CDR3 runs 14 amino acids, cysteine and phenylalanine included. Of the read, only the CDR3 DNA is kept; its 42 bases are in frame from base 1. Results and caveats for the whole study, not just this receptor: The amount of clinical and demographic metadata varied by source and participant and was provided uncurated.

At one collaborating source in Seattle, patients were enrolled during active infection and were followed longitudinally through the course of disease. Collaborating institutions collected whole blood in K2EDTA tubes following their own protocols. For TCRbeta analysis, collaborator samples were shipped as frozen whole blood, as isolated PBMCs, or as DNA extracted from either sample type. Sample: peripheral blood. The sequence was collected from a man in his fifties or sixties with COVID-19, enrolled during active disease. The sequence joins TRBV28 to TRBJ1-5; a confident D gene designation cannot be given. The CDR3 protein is CASSPPERHQPQHF. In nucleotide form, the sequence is TGTGCCAGCAGCCCTCCGGAGCGGCATCAGCCCCAGCATTTT.